The entry that follows covers one TCR beta chain sequence. The sample belongs to a study of blood T cell repertoires in COVID-19. Study-level information: Acute and convalescent COVID-19 specimens originated in the United States, Italy and Spain.

Residents of 24 US areas, aged roughly 18 to 89 years, made up the participants. In assigning cohorts, the study relied on participant-reported clinical history. In Cohort 3, a recovered donor had either two negative PCRs, clearance, or symptom resolution. Trimming stripped 2 bases from V and 1 base from J, with 11 bases between. The CDR3 totals 15 residues. Germline V gene lookup returns CDR1 MNHEY and CDR2 SVGAGI. Repertoires were generated with immunoSEQ multiplex PCR, while TCRdb's copy carries only in-frame clones and drops some. Here the sample spans some 390,000 clones, just under 90% being singletons.

J is TRBJ1-2 and V is TRBV6-5, with unresolved D. This TCR derives from a woman aged 30 to 39 who had recovered from COVID-19. Material: PBMCs or T cells enriched from blood (not recorded which). The CDR3 here is CASSYARRLNYGYTF. CDR3 bases: TGTGCCAGCAGTTACGCCCGGCGGCTTAACTATGGCTACACCTTC.